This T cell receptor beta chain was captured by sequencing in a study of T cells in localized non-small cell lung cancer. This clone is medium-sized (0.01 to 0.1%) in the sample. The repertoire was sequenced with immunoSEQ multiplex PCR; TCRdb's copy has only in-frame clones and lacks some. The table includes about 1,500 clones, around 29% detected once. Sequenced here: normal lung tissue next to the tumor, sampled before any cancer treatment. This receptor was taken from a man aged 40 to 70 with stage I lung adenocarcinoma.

CDR3 coding DNA: TGTGCCAGCAGTTTGACTAGCGGGAGGGTGAATGAGCAGTTCTTC. Translated: CASSLTSGRVNEQFF. V is TRBV6-8 and J is TRBJ2-1; 14 bases are shared with TRBD2. CDR1 MNHGY and CDR2 SAAAGT come from the germline V gene. V gave up 4 bases and J gave up 7 bases; unmatched junction bases: 3. The CDR3 is 15 residues long.